In its sample, the clone carrying this T cell receptor beta chain was seen many times. This entry is derived from a study of blood T cell repertoires in COVID-19. Overall study: Sites across the United States, Italy and Spain contributed samples from acute and convalescent COVID-19.

As originally analysed: Amplification with reference gene primers provided the estimates of nucleated cell counts. Generated by immunoSEQ multiplex PCR, the TCRdb table keeps only in-frame clones and is missing some. That table is the source of V, J and clone size, and D and trimming were worked out from the DNA. The table has around 200,000 clones, 88% seen once. Residents of approximately 25 US areas, aged roughly 18 to 89 years, made up the participants. The sequenced sample consisted of PBMCs or T cells enriched from blood (not recorded which). This receptor was taken from a young woman who had recovered from COVID-19.

The chain's CDR3 is CATRWTSGGSEQYF. The DNA for the CDR3 is TGTGCCACAAGGTGGACTAGCGGGGGTTCCGAGCAGTACTTC. V and J are TRBV5-5 and TRBJ2-7; 13 bases match TRBD2. The CDR3 length is 14 residues. V lost 9 bases to trimming and J lost 6 bases; unmatched junction nucleotides: 9. Germline V lookup: CDR1 SGHKS, CDR2 YYEKEE (reference sequence).